A single sample gave rise to the 15 T cell receptor beta chains below, sequenced in a study of regulatory T cells in long-lasting Graves disease. Time point noted: newly diagnosed GD, antithyroid drugs for less than 3 months. Preparation of the TCR library used RNA extracted from PBMCs. Arm-PCR of CDR3 regions with iRepertoire HTBI primers generated TCR beta libraries. TCRdb re-called the multiplex PCR reads with MiXCR, one entry per CDR3 protein. The profile shows just over 600,000 distinct CDR3 sequences, less than 20% of them singletons. The same sample was also used in a study of T cells in Graves' hyperthyroidism and ophthalmopathy.

Source: peripheral blood mononuclear cells (PBMCs), taken at new diagnosis, from a patient treated with antithyroid drugs. These receptors were taken from a woman in her twenties or thirties with Graves disease.

This clonotype was observed at least ten times. This chain uses TRBV28 with TRBJ1-4; no clear D gene. This CDR3 contains 13 residues. The germline V gene has CDR1 MDHEN and CDR2 SYDVKM. V lost 3 bases and J lost 8, with 10 bases in between. CDR3 bases: TGTGCCAGCAGTTTTCGGGGTCGGGAAAAACTGTTTTTT. Translated: CASSFRGREKLFF.

The chain uses TRBV24-1 and TRBJ1-4; D gene ambiguous. The CDR3 length is 13 residues. V was shortened by 9 bases and J by 3 bases, with 10 bases between the two germline ends. Germline V gene data show CDR1 as KGHDR and CDR2 as SFDVKD. The CDR3 DNA reads as TGTGCCACCCAGAGACACGCTAATGAAAAACTGTTTTTT. It specifies CATQRHANEKLFF.

The chain couples TRBV9 to TRBJ2-1, with D perhaps matching TRBD1 or TRBD2 (6 bases each). V dropped 0 bases and J dropped 5 bases, with 12 bases sitting between them. The germline CDR1 and CDR2 sequences are SGDLS and YYNGEE. The CDR3 loop spans 15 amino acids. Here the CDR3 reads CASSVGGTRNNEQFF. CDR3 sequence (DNA): TGTGCCAGCAGCGTAGGCGGGACACGGAACAATGAGCAGTTCTTC.

This clonotype occurred a few times. The V call is TRBV10-3, the J call TRBJ2-3; D is ambiguous. This CDR3 is 15 amino acids long. CDR1 ENHRY and CDR2 SYGVKD come from the germline V gene. The ends were cut back, 3 bases at V and 0 bases at J, with 10 bases in the middle. Written as DNA, the CDR3 is TGTGCCATCAGTGATGGTCCCACGAGCACAGATACGCAGTATTTT. The encoded protein is CAISDGPTSTDTQYF.

The J gene is TRBJ2-3, the V gene TRBV6-9; perhaps TRBD2 as D (5 bases). Trimming stripped 3 bases from V and 1 base from J, with 20 bases between. Germline CDR1 reads MNHGY; CDR2 reads SVAAGI. This CDR3 is 18 amino acids long. The CDR3 reads CASSYSRRLSGRTDTQYF. For the CDR3, the DNA is TGTGCCAGCAGTTACTCCCGCCGATTGAGCGGCCGCACAGATACGCAGTATTTT.

This clonotype was seen repeatedly, ten times or more. The chain has TRBV5-1 and TRBJ2-1; TRBD2 matches 10 bases. Per the germline V gene, CDR1 is SGHRS and CDR2 is YFSETQ. The V and J ends lost 4 bases and 6 bases, in that order; junction bases with no gene match: 10. The CDR3 contains 16 residues. The CDR3 DNA reads as TGCGCCAGCAGCGTCGGGGGTAGCGGGAGGTTCAATGAGCAGTTCTTC. This gives the protein CASSVGGSGRFNEQFF.

This clonotype occurred a few times. The genes are TRBV5-1 and TRBJ2-7; 7 bases fit TRBD2. The germline CDR1 and CDR2 sequences are SGHRS and YFSETQ. The CDR3 length is 15 residues. V was clipped by 1 base and J by 7 bases; unmatched bases: 11. In DNA form, the CDR3 reads TGCGCCAGCAGCTTGAATTATAGGGAGGGGAAAGAGCAGTACTTC. As protein: CASSLNYREGKEQYF.

A remark on this clonotype: Likely a read error: the CDR3 ends without its conserved phenylalanine or tryptophan. The chain combines TRBV20-1 with TRBJ2-7; possible D gene TRBD2, 7 bases. Germline V gene lookup returns CDR1 DFQATT and CDR2 SNEGSKA (reference sequence). Trimming left V 5 bases short and J 7 bases short, with 21 bases between. CDR3 length equals 14 residues. As DNA, the CDR3 is TGCAGTGCTGGGCAGGGAGGGGGAGGTTGGGAGCAGTACCTC. Translated, it gives CSAGQGGGGWEQYL.

This rearrangement joins TRBV7-9 to TRBJ2-7; 7 positions agree with TRBD1. Germline CDR1 reads SEHNR; CDR2 reads FQNEAQ (reference sequence). This CDR3 region has 14 residues. V lost 5 bases to trimming and J lost 5 bases; unmatched junction nucleotides: 9. CDR3 amino acids: CASSLTTGKDEQYF. The CDR3 region has the DNA TGTGCCAGCAGCCTCACGACAGGGAAAGACGAGCAGTACTTC.

This clonotype was picked up many times. V and J are TRBV28 and TRBJ2-1; 10 bases align to TRBD2. The germline V gene has CDR1 MDHEN and CDR2 SYDVKM. This CDR3 comprises 17 residues. Unmatched junction bases numbered 18, after V lost 10 bases and J lost 6 bases. This CDR3 is CAKSGGDRNAGGNEQFF. The CDR3 DNA reads TGTGCCAAAAGCGGGGGGGATAGAAACGCGGGAGGCAATGAGCAGTTCTTC. The whole variable domain, filled in from reference TRBV28 and TRBJ2-1, reads DVKVTQSSRYLVKRTGEKVFLECVQDMDHENMFWYRQDPGLGLRLIYFSYDVKMKEKGDIPEGYSVSREKKERFSLILESASTNQTSMYLCAKSGGDRNAGGNEQFFGPGTRLTVL.

This clonotype has just one count. The V gene is TRBV25-1, the J gene TRBJ1-6; D might be TRBD1 (5 bases). This CDR3 region has 14 residues. The germline CDR1 and CDR2 sequences are MGHDK and SYGVNS. Trimming took off 0 bases at V and 9 bases at J, with 9 bases between the two ends. CDR3 in DNA: TGTGCCAGCAGTGAATACAGGGCGGTTTCACCCCTCCACTTT. This encodes CASSEYRAVSPLHF.

Notes on this clonotype: One end of the junction is discordant with germline, which a read error may explain. The chain carries TRBV7-2 and TRBJ2-7; D remains unclear. From germline, CDR1 is SGHTA and CDR2 FQGNSA. CDR3 length: 13 amino acids. CDR3 residues: CVSSSYLSYEQYF. DNA of the CDR3: TGTGTCAGCAGCTCCTATCTTTCCTACGAGCAGTACTTC.

There are a few counts of this clonotype. The gene calls are TRBV5-1 and TRBJ2-7; D may be TRBD2 (5 bases). There are 14 residues in the CDR3. V lost 4 bases to trimming and J lost 4 bases, with 15 bases between them. Germline V gene data show CDR1 as SGHRS and CDR2 as YFSETQ. CDR3 region: CASSPGYNQYEQYF. DNA of the CDR3: TGCGCCAGCAGCCCGGGGTATAACCAGTACGAGCAGTACTTC.

This clonotype was recorded a few times. The chain is built from TRBV3-1 and TRBJ1-1; possible D gene TRBD1, 6 bases. CDR1 and CDR2 (germline): LGHDT, YNNKEL (reference sequence). The CDR3 runs to 14 residues. The V end was cut by 6 bases, the J end by 1 base, with 12 bases between. The CDR3, as DNA: TGTGCCAGCAGGGCACAGGGCGCGAACACTGAAGCTTTCTTT. Encoded protein: CASRAQGANTEAFF.

This clonotype was detected ten times or more. The CDR3 sequence: CASRPGQGPLPYNEQFF. The CDR3 region has the DNA TGTGCCAGCAGACCGGGACAGGGACCCTTACCCTACAATGAGCAGTTCTTC. The chain employs TRBV27 and TRBJ2-1; TRBD1 aligns across 9 bases. CDR3 size: 17 residues. J was trimmed by 2 bases and V by 6 bases; bases with no gene match: 11. Germline V gene lookup returns CDR1 MNHEY and CDR2 SMNVEV (reference sequence).